This T cell receptor (beta chain) was observed in a study of T-cell reconstitution after alpha-beta-depleted transplantation in children. General study results and limits: The study reportedly traced alpha-beta T cells about two months after transplant to several hundred expanded graft clones. At one year after transplant, newly produced T cells mostly accounted for T-cell counts and diversity.

The CDR3 contains 17 residues. Looked up from germline, CDR1 is SGHVS and CDR2 is FQNEAQ. The V and J ends lost 3 bases and 4 bases, in that order; junction bases with no gene match: 11. Unique molecular identifiers were used to barcode this TCRbeta library. TCRdb called the PCR reads again in MiXCR, with one record for every CDR3 protein. The table records about 100,000 distinct CDR3 sequences, about 6.5% of them present only once. This clonotype occurred many times. What it binds is unknown. The sample in question was PBMCs, mostly from graft donor cells, obtained 360 days after TCRalphabeta/CD19-depleted stem cell transplant. The receptor was derived from a male patient aged 2 to 10 who had a stem cell transplant for acute lymphoblastic leukemia, so the T cells may come from the graft donor. The J gene is TRBJ2-1, the V gene TRBV7-8, with TRBD2 matching over 8 bases. DNA for the CDR3: TGTGCCAGCAGCTTTTCCCGCGGGGGGACGTATTACAATGAGCAGTTCTTC. The encoded protein is CASSFSRGGTYYNEQFF.